This TCR beta chain was found in a study of blood T cells in healthy people across ages. Findings and caveats of the study: Significant beta diversity loss was already apparent by age approximately 38, declining roughly linearly. Unsorted PBMCs blocked a conclusive comparison of naive and antigen-experienced cells.

Only a few counts were recorded for this clonotype. Its target is not known. Through a sample-barcoded 5' primer and a J-beta primer mix, a second PCR was run for roughly 6 to 12 cycles. Every sample returned 3 million or more CDR3-containing paired-end reads. Each CDR3 protein is one row after TCRdb ran MiXCR on the 5' RACE reads. The sample yields about 1.1 million distinct CDR3 sequences, around two fifths seen once. Per the germline V gene, CDR1 is MNHEY and CDR2 is SVGAGI. V shed 1 base, J shed 4 bases, and the junction held 0 bases outside the gene matches. This CDR3 is 15 amino acids long. Each of the donors had 8 to 10 milliliters of peripheral blood drawn into EDTA-treated Vacutainer tubes.

The TCR originated in a man in his late teens or twenties in good health. The V call is TRBV6-5, the J call TRBJ2-1; 11 nucleotides agree with TRBD1. Sequencing input: blood. CDR3 nucleotide sequence: TGTGCCAGCAGTTACTGGGACAGGGGGTACAATGAGCAGTTCTTC. This codes for CASSYWDRGYNEQFF.